Following are 2 T cell receptor beta chains from one sample sequenced in a study of blood T cells in healthy people across ages. The use of a sample-barcoded 5' primer and a J-beta primer mix characterized a second PCR of 7 to 11 cycles. Each CDR3 protein gets one entry after TCRdb re-called the 5' RACE reads with MiXCR. Found here are about 970,000 distinct CDR3 sequences, 51% of them singletons; the top ten hold 20% to 25%. Sequenced sample: blood. Receptors originate from an older woman in good health.

The V and J genes are TRBV13 and TRBJ2-1; 11 nucleotides agree with TRBD2. The junction had 12 bases not matched to a gene; V was cut back by 5 bases and J by 6 bases. CDR1 and CDR2 from the germline V gene are PRHDT and FYEKMQ (reference sequence). This CDR3 comprises 17 residues. CDR3 sequence (DNA): TGTGCCAGCAGCCCTGAGGTGGGACTAGCGGAAGTCAATGAGCAGTTCTTC. The encoded protein is CASSPEVGLAEVNEQFF.

The sample holds many counts of this clonotype. The chain has TRBV5-5 and TRBJ2-5; 7 bases fit TRBD2. This CDR3 has 16 amino acids. After removal of 1 base from V and 4 bases from J, the junction contained 10 bases not matched to a gene. Germline V gene lookup returns CDR1 SGHKS and CDR2 YYEKEE (reference sequence). The CDR3 DNA reads TGTGCCAGCAGCTTGAGGCTAGGAGCGGGAAGAGAGACCCAGTACTTC. This sequence encodes CASSLRLGAGRETQYF.